This T cell receptor (beta chain) was captured by sequencing in a study of cytomegalovirus exposure and HLA in healthy donors. Study overall: HLA-typed donors were the source of 86 million or so unique TCRs held in an early data release.

PCR employed 60 Vbeta and 13 Jbeta primers. Profiled with immunoSEQ multiplex PCR; TCRdb holds only in-frame clones, not every one. The repertoire holds 180,000 or so clones, with over 60% as singletons. Findings and caveats of the study: The number of N-insertions in an Asian-associated ancestry cluster was reportedly below the 666-donor mean in a later analysis.

On this clone: Its target is not known.

Germline V gene data show CDR1 as LNHDA and CDR2 as SQIVND (reference sequence). The CDR3 contains 15 residues. V lost 7 bases to trimming and J lost 4 bases; unmatched junction nucleotides: 9. The gene calls are TRBV19 and TRBJ1-5; TRBD1 matches at 8 bases. The clonotype comes from a man aged 50-59 years in good health and CMV-seropositive. The specimen sequenced was PBMCs. The CDR3 spells CASTQGARRNQPQHF. The CDR3 nucleotides read TGTGCCAGTACCCAGGGGGCGCGGAGGAATCAGCCCCAGCATTTT.